Detailed here is one T cell receptor beta chain. This record belongs to a study of blood T cell repertoires in COVID-19. Germline CDR1 reads SNHLY; CDR2 reads FYNNEI. V was clipped by 6 bases and J by 3 bases; unmatched bases: 6. CDR3 length: 15 residues. Generated by immunoSEQ multiplex PCR, the TCRdb table keeps only in-frame clones and is missing some. The sample has around 180,000 clones, about 85% seen once. The clonotype comes from a man at least 80 years old with COVID-19, enrolled during active disease. The chain joins TRBV2 to TRBJ2-1; 9 positions agree with TRBD1. Material for sequencing was peripheral blood. Here the CDR3 reads CASSLRDRDYNEQFF. The CDR3 DNA reads as TGTGCCAGCAGCCTCCGGGACAGGGACTACAATGAGCAGTTCTTC.